This record concerns one TCR beta chain sequence. Its target is unknown. Germline values: CDR1 SGHDT, CDR2 YYEEEE. The CDR3 runs 15 residues. V lost 3 bases to trimming and J lost 2 bases, with 15 bases between them. Clones were sequenced by immunoSEQ multiplex PCR, and TCRdb holds only the in-frame ones, with some missing. This table has thousands of clones, 71% appearing once. This specimen comes from a study of CD4+ T cells in melanoma. Study outcomes and limitations: A reported correlation linked neoantigen-specific CD4+ T cells to CD8+, macrophage and B cell function.

This TCR was sampled from a human donor with melanoma. Sequencing was performed on cells from a culture (not recorded whether cultured in vitro). This chain connects TRBV5-6 to TRBJ2-7; a possible D gene is TRBD2 (5 bases). CDR3 in amino acids: CASSYFSAGTYEQYF. The CDR3 DNA sequence: TGTGCCAGCAGCTACTTTTCGGCGGGCACCTACGAGCAGTACTTC.